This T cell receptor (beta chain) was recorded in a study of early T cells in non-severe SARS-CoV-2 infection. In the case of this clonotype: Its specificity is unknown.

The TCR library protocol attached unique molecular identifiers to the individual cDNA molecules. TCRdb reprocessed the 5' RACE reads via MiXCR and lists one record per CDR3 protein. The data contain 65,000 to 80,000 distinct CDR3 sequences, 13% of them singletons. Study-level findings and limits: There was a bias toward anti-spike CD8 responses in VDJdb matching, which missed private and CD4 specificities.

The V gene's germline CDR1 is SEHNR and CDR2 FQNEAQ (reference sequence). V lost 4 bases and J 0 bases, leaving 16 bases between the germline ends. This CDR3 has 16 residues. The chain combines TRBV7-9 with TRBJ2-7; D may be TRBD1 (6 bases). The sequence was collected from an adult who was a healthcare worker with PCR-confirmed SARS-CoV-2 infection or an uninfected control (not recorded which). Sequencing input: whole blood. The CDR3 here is CASSSNRDRSSYEQYF. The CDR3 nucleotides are TGTGCCAGCAGCTCAAACCGTGACAGGTCCTCCTACGAGCAGTACTTC.